This T cell receptor beta chain was identified during a study of blood T cells in healthy people across ages. Broader study findings: TCR beta diversity was tightly associated with the proportion of naive T cells. More naive CD4+ cells and higher diversity were found in long-lived than in aged donors.

This CDR3 spans 15 amino acids. The germline CDR1 and CDR2 sequences are LGHNA and YSLEER. Trimming cost V 4 bases and J 2 bases, with 14 bases left between them. Next came a second PCR, run for about 7 to 12 cycles, which used a sample-barcoded 5' primer along with a J-beta primer mix. TCRdb passed the 5' RACE reads through MiXCR, listing each CDR3 protein once. Of about 1.1 million distinct CDR3 sequences listed, more than 30% were seen once; the top ten hold around 13%. A word on this clonotype: Its antigen is as yet unknown.

This chain connects TRBV4-3 to TRBJ2-5; no definite D call. The sequencing input was blood. The TCR was taken from a man between 18 and 35 years old in good health. The CDR3 bases are TGCGCCAGCAGCCGCGTCACAGACGCACAAGAGACCCAGTACTTC. This gives the protein CASSRVTDAQETQYF.